This T cell receptor beta chain was retrieved from a study of identifying expanded T cells in peripheral blood. Whole-study results and caveats: About 1.2 clones differed between technical replicates, versus approximately 17 and 20 over time. Variance in clone template counts between approximately two-week samples significantly increased with total template count across all healthy donors.

Only in-frame clones appear in the TCRdb table, and some are missing; sequencing was by immunoSEQ multiplex PCR. Of around 94,000 clones detected, 70% to 90% appear once; the ten largest clones hold 4% to 5.5%. In regard to this clone: Its antigen is unknown.

During the collection period, no donor immune events like infections were recorded. The CDR3 has 17 amino acids. The ends were cut back, 0 bases at V and 1 base at J, with 14 bases in the middle. Germline V gene sequence: CDR1 SGHRS, CDR2 YFSETQ. Sequencing was done on a sample of blood. The TCR comes from a person aged 18 to 70 in good health. J is TRBJ1-3 and V is TRBV5-1; no clear D. The CDR3 here is CASSLGLGFGSGNTIYF. The CDR3 DNA reads as TGCGCCAGCAGCTTGGGGCTTGGGTTTGGATCTGGAAACACCATATATTTT.